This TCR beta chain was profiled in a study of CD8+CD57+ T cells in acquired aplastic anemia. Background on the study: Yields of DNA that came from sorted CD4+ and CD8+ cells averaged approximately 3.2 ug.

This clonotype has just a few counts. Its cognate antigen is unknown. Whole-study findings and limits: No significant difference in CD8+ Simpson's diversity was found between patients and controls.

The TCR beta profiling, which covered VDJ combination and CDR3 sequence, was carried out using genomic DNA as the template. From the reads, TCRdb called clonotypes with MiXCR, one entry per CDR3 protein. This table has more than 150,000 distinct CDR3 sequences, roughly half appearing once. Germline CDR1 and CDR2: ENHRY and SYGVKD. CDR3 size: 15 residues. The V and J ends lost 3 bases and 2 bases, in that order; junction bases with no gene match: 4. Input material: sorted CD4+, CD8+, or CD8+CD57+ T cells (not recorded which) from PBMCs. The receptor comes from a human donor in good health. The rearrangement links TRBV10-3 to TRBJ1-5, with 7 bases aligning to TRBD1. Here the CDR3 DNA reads TGTGCCATCAGTGACGCCAGGGGGGGCAATCAGCCCCAGCATTTT. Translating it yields CAISDARGGNQPQHF.